The present T cell receptor (beta chain) was sequenced within a study of identical twins. General study points: For cord blood, abundant beta clonotypes had fewer insertions, unlike memory repertoires, which showed none. The analysis was cross-sectional rather than longitudinal within donors.

CDR1 and CDR2 (germline): SQVTM, ANQGSEA. V lost 6 bases to trimming and J lost 2 bases, with 14 bases between them. The CDR3 length is 13 residues. A remark on this clonotype: Its antigen is currently unknown.

TCRdb independently ran MiXCR on the 5' RACE reads; one entry per CDR3 protein. The sample holds fewer than 550,000 distinct CDR3 sequences; roughly 15% are singletons and the top ten take more than 0.4%. This same sample was also taken into another study, of yellow fever vaccine responses in identical twins.

This TCR was recovered from a woman aged 18-30 years in good health. The rearrangement uses TRBV29-1 and TRBJ2-7, with D possibly being TRBD2 (5 bases). Sequencing was carried out using CD4+ T cells sorted from blood. The CDR3 spells CSVALATAYEQYF. CDR3 sequence (DNA): TGCAGCGTGGCCCTAGCTACCGCCTACGAGCAGTACTTC.